This entry lists 4 T cell receptor beta chains sequenced from one sample in a study of cytomegalovirus exposure and HLA in healthy donors. PCR used 60 Vbeta primers and 13 Jbeta primers. The table came from immunoSEQ multiplex PCR; TCRdb's copy has only in-frame clones and leaves some out. The sample has under 150,000 clones; over 65% are singletons. Sequences were obtained from PBMCs. The origin of the receptors is a woman aged 40 to 50 in good health and CMV-seronegative.

The chain employs TRBV28 and TRBJ2-3; D is uncertain. CDR3 length: 12 residues. Trimming took 3 bases from V and 6 from J, leaving 7 bases between them. In germline, CDR1 is MDHEN, CDR2 SYDVKM. The CDR3 is CASSLIADTQYF. CDR3 in DNA: TGTGCCAGCAGTTTGATTGCGGATACGCAGTATTTT.

The rearrangement joins TRBV23-1 to TRBJ1-1, with 8 bases fitting TRBD1. TRBV23-1 is known as an ORF, though its function is uncertain. The CDR3 is made up of 14 amino acids. V shed 3 bases and J 4 bases; nucleotides not matched to a gene: 4. The CDR3: CASSHRGQVTEAFF. In DNA, the CDR3 is TGCGCCAGCAGTCACAGGGGGCAGGTCACTGAAGCTTTCTTT.

This sequence joins TRBV7-9 and TRBJ1-1; D unresolved. Between the trimmed V and J ends, which lost 6 bases and 7 bases, there was a span of 15 bases. The length of the CDR3 is 13 residues. Germline-derived CDR1 and CDR2 are SEHNR and FQNEAQ (reference sequence). CDR3: CASSWVEGYEAFF. The CDR3 nucleotides read TGTGCCAGCAGTTGGGTCGAGGGATATGAAGCTTTCTTT.

The genes are TRBV7-8 and TRBJ2-7; 7 bases agree with TRBD2. CDR3 length equals 15 residues. With 6 bases clipped from V and 3 bases from J, the junction kept 11 bases outside the gene matches. The germline gives CDR1 SGHVS, CDR2 FQNEAQ. The CDR3 coding sequence is TGTGCCAGCAGTTCCCGGGACTACGCACACTACGAGCAGTACTTC. It yields the protein CASSSRDYAHYEQYF. The whole variable domain, remainder taken from reference TRBV7-8 and TRBJ2-7, is GAGVSQSPRYKVAKRGQDVALRCDPISGHVSLFWYQQALGQGPEFLTYFQNEAQLDKSGLPSDRFFAERPEGSVSTLKIQRTQQEDSAVYLCASSSRDYAHYEQYFGPGTRLTVT.